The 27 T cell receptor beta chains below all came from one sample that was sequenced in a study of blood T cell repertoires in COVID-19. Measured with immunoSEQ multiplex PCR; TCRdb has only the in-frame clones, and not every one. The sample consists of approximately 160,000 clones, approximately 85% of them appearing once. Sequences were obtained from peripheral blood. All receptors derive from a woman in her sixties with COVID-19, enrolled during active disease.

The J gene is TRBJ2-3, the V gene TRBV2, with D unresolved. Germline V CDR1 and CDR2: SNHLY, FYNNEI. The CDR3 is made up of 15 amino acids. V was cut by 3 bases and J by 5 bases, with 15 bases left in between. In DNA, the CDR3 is TGTGCCAGCAGTGAGGAGAGGATATCAAAAGATACGCAGTATTTT. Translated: CASSEERISKDTQYF.

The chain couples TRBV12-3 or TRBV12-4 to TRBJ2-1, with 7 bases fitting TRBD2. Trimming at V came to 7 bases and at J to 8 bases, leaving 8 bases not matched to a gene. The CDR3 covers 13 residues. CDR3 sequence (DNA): TGTGCCAGCACTCCGGCGGGAGAGGATGAGCAGTTCTTC. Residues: CASTPAGEDEQFF.

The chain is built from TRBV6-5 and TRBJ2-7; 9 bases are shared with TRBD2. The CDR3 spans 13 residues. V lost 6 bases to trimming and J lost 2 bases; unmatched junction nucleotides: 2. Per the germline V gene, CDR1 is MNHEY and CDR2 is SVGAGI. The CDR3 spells CASSVAGAYEQYV. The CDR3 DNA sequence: TGTGCCAGCAGCGTAGCGGGGGCCTACGAGCAGTACGTC.

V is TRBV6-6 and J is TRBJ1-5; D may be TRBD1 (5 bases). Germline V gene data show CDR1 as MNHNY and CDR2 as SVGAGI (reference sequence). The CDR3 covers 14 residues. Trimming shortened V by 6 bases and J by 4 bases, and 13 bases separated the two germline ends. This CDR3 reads CASSPAQGNQPQHF. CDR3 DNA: TGTGCCAGCAGCCCGGCGCAGGGTAATCAGCCCCAGCATTTT.

DNA for the CDR3: TGTGCCAGCAGCCTAACAGGGTCCATGAACACTGAAGCTTTCTTT. Protein: CASSLTGSMNTEAFF. The gene calls are TRBV27 and TRBJ1-1; TRBD1 is a possible D gene (6 bases). Germline assignment: CDR1 MNHEY and CDR2 SMNVEV (reference sequence). Trimming shortened V by 6 bases and J by 0 bases, and 14 bases separated the two germline ends. This CDR3 is 15 amino acids long.

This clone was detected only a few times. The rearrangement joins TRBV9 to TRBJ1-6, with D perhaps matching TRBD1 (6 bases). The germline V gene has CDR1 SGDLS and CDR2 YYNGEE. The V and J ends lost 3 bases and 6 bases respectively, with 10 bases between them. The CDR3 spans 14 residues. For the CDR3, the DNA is TGTGCCAGCAGCGCCCCAGGGGTTAATTCACCCCTCCACTTT. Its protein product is CASSAPGVNSPLHF. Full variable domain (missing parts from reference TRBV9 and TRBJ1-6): DSGVTQTPKHLITATGQRVTLRCSPRSGDLSVYWYQQSLDQGLQFLIQYYNGEERAKGNILERFSAQQFPDLHSELNLSSLELGDSALYFCASSAPGVNSPLHFGNGTRLTVT.

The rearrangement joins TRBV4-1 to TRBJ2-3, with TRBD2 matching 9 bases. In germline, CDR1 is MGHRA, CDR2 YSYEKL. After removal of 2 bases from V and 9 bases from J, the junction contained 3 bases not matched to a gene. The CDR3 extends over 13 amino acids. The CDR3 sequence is CASSQTSGYTQYF. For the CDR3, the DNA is TGCGCCAGCAGCCAAACTAGCGGGTACACGCAGTATTTT.

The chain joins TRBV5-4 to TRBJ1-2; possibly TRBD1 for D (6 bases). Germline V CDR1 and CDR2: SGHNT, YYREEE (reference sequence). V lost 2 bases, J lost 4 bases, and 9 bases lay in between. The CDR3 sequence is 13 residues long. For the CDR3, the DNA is TGTGCCAGCAGCTTCAGGGGTGGCTATGGCTACACCTTC. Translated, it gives CASSFRGGYGYTF.

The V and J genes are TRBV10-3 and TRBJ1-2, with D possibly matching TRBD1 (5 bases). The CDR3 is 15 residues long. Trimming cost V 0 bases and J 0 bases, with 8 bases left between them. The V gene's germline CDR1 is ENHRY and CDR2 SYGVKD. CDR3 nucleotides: TGTGCCATCAGTGAGTCCCAGGGTGCTAACTATGGCTACACCTTC. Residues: CAISESQGANYGYTF.

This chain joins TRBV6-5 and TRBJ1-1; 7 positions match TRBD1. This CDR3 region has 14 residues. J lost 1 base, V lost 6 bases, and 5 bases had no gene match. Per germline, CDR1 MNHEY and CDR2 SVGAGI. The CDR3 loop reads CASREGQQNTEAFF. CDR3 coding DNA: TGTGCCAGCAGAGAGGGACAGCAGAACACTGAAGCTTTCTTT.

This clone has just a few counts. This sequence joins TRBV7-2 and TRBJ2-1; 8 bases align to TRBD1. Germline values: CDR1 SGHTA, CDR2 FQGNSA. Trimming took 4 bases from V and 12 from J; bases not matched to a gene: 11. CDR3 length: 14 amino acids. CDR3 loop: CASSSQGDKIVQFF. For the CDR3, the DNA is TGTGCCAGCAGCTCACAGGGGGATAAAATAGTGCAGTTCTTC.

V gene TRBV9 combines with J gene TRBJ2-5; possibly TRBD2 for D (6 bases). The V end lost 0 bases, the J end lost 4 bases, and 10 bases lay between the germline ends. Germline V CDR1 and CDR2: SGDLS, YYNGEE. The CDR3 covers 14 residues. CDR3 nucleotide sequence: TGTGCCAGCAGCGTAGGGGGAGGCGGAGAGACCCAGTACTTC. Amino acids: CASSVGGGGETQYF.

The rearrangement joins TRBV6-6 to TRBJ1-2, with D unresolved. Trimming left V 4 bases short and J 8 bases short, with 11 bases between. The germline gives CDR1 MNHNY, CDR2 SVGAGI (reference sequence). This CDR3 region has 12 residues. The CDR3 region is CASSLRAGGYTF. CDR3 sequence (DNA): TGTGCCAGCAGTTTACGAGCGGGGGGCTACACCTTC.

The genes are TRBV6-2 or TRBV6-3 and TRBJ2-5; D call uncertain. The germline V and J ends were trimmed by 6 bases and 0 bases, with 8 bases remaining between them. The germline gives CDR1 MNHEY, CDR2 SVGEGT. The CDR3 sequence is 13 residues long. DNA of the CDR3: TGTGCCAGCAGCCCCGACAACCAAGAGACCCAGTACTTC. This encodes CASSPDNQETQYF.

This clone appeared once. Written as DNA, the CDR3 is TGTGCCAGCAGAGGGGAGAACAGGGGGCTAGGCGAGCAGTACTTC. Amino acid sequence: CASRGENRGLGEQYF. The chain couples TRBV3-1 (or the pseudogene TRBV3-2) to TRBJ2-7; TRBD1 matches at 9 bases. Germline CDR1 and CDR2: LGHDT and YNNKEL (reference sequence). This CDR3 region has 15 residues. J lost 6 bases, V lost 6 bases, and 12 bases had no gene match.

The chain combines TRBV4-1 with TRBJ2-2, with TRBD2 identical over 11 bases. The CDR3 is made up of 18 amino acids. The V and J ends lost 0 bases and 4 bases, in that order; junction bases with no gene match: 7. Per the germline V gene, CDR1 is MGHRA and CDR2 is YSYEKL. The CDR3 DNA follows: TGCGCCAGCAGCCAAGACGGCTCCGGGACTAGCGGCACCGGGGAGCTGTTTTTT. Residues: CASSQDGSGTSGTGELFF.

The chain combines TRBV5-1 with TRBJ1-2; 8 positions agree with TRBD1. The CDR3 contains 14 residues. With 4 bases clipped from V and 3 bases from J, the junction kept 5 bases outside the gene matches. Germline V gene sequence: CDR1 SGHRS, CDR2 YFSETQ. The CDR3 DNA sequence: TGCGCCAGCAGCGCCGACAGGGGTGACTATGGCTACACCTTC. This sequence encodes CASSADRGDYGYTF.

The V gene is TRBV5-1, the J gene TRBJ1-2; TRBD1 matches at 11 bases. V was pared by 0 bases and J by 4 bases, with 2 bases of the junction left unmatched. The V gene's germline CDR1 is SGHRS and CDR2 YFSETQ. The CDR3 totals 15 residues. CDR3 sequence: CASSLEGQGVYGYTF. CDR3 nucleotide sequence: TGCGCCAGCAGCTTGGAGGGACAGGGGGTCTATGGCTACACCTTC. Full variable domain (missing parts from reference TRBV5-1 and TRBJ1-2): KAGVTQTPRYLIKTRGQQVTLSCSPISGHRSVSWYQQTPGQGLQFLFEYFSETQRNKGNFPGRFSGRQFSNSRSEMNVSTLELGDSALYLCASSLEGQGVYGYTFGSGTRLTVV.

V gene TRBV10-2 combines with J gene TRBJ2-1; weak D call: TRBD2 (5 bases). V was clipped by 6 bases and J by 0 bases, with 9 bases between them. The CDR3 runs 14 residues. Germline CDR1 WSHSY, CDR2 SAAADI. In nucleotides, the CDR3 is TGCGCCAGCAGAGCCGCGGGCTCCTACAATGAGCAGTTCTTC. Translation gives CASRAAGSYNEQFF.

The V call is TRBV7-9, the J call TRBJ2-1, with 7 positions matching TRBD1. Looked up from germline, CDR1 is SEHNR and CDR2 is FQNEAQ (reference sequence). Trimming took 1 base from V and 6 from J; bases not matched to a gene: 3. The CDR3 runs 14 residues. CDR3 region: CASSLEQGTNEQFF. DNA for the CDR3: TGTGCCAGCAGCTTAGAACAGGGGACCAATGAGCAGTTCTTC.

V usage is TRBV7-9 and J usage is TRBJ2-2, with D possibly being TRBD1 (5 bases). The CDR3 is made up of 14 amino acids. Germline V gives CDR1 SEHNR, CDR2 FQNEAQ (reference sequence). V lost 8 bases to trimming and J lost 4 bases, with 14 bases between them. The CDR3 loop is CASEMGLVTGELFF. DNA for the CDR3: TGTGCCAGCGAGATGGGGCTGGTCACCGGGGAGCTGTTTTTT.

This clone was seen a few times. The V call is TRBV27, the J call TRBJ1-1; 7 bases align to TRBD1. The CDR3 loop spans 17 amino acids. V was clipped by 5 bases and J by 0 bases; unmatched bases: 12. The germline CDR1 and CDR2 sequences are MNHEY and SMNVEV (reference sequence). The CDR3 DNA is TGTGCCAGCAGTATACGACAGGGTGGAATTTTGAACACTGAAGCTTTCTTT. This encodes CASSIRQGGILNTEAFF.

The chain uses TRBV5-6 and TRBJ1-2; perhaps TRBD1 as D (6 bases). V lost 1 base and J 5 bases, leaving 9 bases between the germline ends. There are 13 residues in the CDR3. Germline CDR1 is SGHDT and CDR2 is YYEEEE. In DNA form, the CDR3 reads TGTGCCAGCAGCTTGACCACAGGGTATGGCTACACCTTC. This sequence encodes CASSLTTGYGYTF.

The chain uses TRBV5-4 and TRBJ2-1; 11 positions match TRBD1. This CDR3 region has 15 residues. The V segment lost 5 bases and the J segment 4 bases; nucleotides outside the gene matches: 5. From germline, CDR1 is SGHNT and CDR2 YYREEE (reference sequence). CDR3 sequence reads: CASSHRDRGYNEQFF. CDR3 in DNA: TGTGCCAGCAGTCACCGGGACAGGGGGTACAATGAGCAGTTCTTC.

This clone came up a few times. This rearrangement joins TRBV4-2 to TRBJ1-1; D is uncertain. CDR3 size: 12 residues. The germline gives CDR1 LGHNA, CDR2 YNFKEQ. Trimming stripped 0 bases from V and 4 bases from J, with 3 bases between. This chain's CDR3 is CASSQDITEAFF. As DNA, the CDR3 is TGTGCCAGCAGCCAAGATATCACTGAAGCTTTCTTT.

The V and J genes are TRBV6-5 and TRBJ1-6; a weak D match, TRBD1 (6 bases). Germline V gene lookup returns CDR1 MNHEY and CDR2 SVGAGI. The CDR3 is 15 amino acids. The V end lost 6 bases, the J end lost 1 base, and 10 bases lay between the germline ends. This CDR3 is CASRDSASYNSPLHF. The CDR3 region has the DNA TGTGCCAGCAGGGACAGCGCTTCCTATAATTCACCCCTCCACTTT.

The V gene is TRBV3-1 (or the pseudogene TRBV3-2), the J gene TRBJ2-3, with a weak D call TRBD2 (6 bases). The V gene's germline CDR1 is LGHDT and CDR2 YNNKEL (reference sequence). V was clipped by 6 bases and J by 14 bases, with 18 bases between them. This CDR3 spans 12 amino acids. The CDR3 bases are TGTGCCAGCAGTGCCGGGACTTCCAAGCGGTATTTT. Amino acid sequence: CASSAGTSKRYF.